This entry features one TCR beta chain sequence. The data derive from a study of cytomegalovirus exposure and HLA in healthy donors. Amplification used 60 Vbeta primers and 13 Jbeta primers. Some clones are missing from TCRdb's copy, which holds only in-frame ones; the method was immunoSEQ multiplex PCR. This repertoire includes 45,000 to 60,000 clones. This CDR3 comprises 16 residues. The germline V gene encodes CDR1 MNHEY and CDR2 SVGAGI. The J segment lost 2 bases and the V segment lost 2 bases, leaving 6 bases of the junction unmatched. The TCR comes from a woman between 40 and 55 years old in good health and CMV-seronegative. The chain is built from TRBV6-5 and TRBJ1-3, with 7 bases aligning to TRBD1. What was sequenced was PBMCs. The CDR3 region is CASSYDPGTAGNTIYF. Here the CDR3 DNA reads TGTGCCAGCAGTTACGATCCCGGGACAGCTGGAAACACCATATATTTT.